The subject of this entry is one TCR beta chain. This clonotype was seen a handful of times. Its target antigen remains unknown. One base away there is no much larger clone; base qualities are not given. Trimming costs V 3 bases and J 0 bases, and their ends lie 14 bases apart. CDR1 and CDR2 are read off the germline V gene (reference sequence) as SEHNR and FQNEAQ. The CDR3 covers 16 residues, taking in both the cysteine and the phenylalanine. The kept DNA is CDR3 alone, 48 bases in frame from the first base. Instrument used: Illumina HiSeq 1500. TCRdb reanalyzed the raw reads on its own, using fastp at Q25 for trimming and MiXCR for clone calling, and kept in-frame beta chains. Records with the same CDR3 protein are collapsed into one entry carrying the most frequent genes and DNA. In all, the sample holds roughly 500,000 distinct CDR3 sequences, and around 11% of those were seen once. The top ten clones comprise about 10% of the sample.

This record comes from a study of T cell repertoires in cytomegalovirus infection (dated by TCRdb to the late 2010s). Concerning the study at large: Because public TCR beta signatures pointed to carriage of CMV infection together with the matching HLA type, the HLA type of each donor mattered for the analysis. Findings and caveats that apply to the study as a whole: The ex vivo response was dominated by HLA-C-restricted CMV-specific TCR beta clonotypes, and the single most frequent clonotype in two of eight donors was supplied by these HLA-C-restricted clonotypes. Carriers of CMV infection plus the relevant HLA type were discriminated by the cumulative frequency of public TCR beta family members in the study cohort and in an independent roughly 380-donor cohort.

The chain is encoded by TRBV7-9 joined to TRBJ1-1; confidence is insufficient to name the D gene. Source material: PBMCs. This receptor was identified in a human donor in good health (CMV status not recorded). Some clones in this sample may be carry-over from other donors' samples. The CDR3 has the sequence CASSFRVGTMNTEAFF. The DNA sequence follows: TGTGCCAGCAGCTTTCGAGTAGGCACTATGAACACTGAAGCTTTCTTT.